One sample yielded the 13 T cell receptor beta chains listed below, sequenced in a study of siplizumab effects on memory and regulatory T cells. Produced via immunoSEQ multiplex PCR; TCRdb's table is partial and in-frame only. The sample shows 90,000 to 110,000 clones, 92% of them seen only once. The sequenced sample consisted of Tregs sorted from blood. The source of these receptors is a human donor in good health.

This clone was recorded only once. The CDR3 loop reads CAIRSGRADTQYF. The CDR3 nucleotides read TGTGCCATTCGTAGCGGGAGGGCCGATACGCAGTATTTT. The chain has TRBV2 and TRBJ2-3, with 11 nucleotides matching TRBD2. CDR1 is SNHLY and CDR2 is FYNNEI in the germline V gene. The CDR3 has 13 residues. Trimming took 10 bases from V and 6 from J; bases not matched to a gene: 6.

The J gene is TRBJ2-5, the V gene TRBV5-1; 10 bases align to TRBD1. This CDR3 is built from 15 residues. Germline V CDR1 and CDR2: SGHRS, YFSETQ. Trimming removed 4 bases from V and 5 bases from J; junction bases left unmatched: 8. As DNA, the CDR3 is TGCGCCAGCAGCCCGGGACAGGGGCAGTGGGAGACCCAGTACTTC. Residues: CASSPGQGQWETQYF.

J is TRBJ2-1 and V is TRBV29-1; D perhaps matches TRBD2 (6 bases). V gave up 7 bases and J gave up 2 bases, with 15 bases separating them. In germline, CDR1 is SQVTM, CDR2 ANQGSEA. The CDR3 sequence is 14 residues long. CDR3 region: CSGVGGVAYNEQFF. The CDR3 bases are TGCAGCGGCGTTGGCGGGGTGGCCTACAATGAGCAGTTCTTC.

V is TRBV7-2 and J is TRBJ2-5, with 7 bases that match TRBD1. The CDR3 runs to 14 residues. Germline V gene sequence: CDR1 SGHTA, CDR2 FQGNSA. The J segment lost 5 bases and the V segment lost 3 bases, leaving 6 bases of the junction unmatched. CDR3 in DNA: TGTGCCAGCAGCTTCCCGGACAGGTCGGAGACCCAGTACTTC. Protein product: CASSFPDRSETQYF.

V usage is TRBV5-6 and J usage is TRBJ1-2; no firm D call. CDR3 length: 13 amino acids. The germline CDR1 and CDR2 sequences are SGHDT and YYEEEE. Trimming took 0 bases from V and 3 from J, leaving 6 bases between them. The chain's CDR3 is CASSLAPDYGYTF. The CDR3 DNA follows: TGTGCCAGCAGCTTGGCCCCCGACTATGGCTACACCTTC.

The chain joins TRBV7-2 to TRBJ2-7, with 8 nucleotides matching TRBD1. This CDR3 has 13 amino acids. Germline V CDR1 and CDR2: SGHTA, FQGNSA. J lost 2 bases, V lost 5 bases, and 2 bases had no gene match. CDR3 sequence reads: CASSVGQAYEQYF. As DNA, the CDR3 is TGTGCCAGCAGCGTGGGACAGGCCTACGAGCAGTACTTC.

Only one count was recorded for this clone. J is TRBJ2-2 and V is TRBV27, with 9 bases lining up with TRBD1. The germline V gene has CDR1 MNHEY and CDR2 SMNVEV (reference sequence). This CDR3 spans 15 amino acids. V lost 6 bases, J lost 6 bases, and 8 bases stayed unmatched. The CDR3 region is CASSRPGQGSGELFF. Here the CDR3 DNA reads TGTGCCAGCAGCCGGCCGGGACAGGGATCCGGGGAGCTGTTTTTT.

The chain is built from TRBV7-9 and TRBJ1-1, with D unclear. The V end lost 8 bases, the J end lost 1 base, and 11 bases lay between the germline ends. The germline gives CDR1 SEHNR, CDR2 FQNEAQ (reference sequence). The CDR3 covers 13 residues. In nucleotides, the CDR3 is TGTGCCAGCGGCAAACACGGGAACACTGAAGCTTTCTTT. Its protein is CASGKHGNTEAFF. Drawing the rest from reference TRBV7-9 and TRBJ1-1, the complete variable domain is DTGVSQNPRHKITKRGQNVTFRCDPISEHNRLYWYRQTLGQGPEFLTYFQNEAQLEKSRLLSDRFSAERPKGSFSTLEIQRTEQGDSAMYLCASGKHGNTEAFFGQGTRLTVV.

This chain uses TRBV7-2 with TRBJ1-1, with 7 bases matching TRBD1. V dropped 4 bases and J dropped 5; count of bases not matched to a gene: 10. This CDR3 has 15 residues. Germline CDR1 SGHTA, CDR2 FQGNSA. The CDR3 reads CASSSQGGSGTEAFF. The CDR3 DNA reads TGTGCCAGCAGCTCCCAGGGGGGGTCGGGGACTGAAGCTTTCTTT.

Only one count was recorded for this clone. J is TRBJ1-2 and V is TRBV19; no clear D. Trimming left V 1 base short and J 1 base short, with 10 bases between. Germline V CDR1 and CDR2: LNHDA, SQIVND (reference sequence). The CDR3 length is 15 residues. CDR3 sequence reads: CASSIGQRHNYGYTF. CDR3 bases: TGTGCCAGTAGTATAGGCCAGCGTCATAACTATGGCTACACCTTC.

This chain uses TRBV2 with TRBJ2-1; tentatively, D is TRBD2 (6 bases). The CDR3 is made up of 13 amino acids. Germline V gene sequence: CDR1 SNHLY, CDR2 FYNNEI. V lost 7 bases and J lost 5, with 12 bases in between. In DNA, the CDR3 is TGTGCCAGCATCCCGGGAGAAAACAATGAGCAGTTCTTC. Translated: CASIPGENNEQFF.

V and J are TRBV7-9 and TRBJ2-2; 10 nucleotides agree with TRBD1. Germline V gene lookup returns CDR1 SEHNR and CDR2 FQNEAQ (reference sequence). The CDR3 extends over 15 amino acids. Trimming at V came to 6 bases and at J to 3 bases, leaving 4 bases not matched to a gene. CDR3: CASSRTGGDTGELFF. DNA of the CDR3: TGTGCCAGCAGTAGGACAGGGGGTGACACCGGGGAGCTGTTTTTT.

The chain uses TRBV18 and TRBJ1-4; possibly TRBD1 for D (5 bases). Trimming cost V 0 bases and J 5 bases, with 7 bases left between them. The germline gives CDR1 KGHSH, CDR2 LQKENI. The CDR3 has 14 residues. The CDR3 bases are TGTGCCAGCTCACCACCGACAGACAATGAAAAACTGTTTTTT. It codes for CASSPPTDNEKLFF.